This is a list of T cell receptor beta chains from one sample in a study of identical twins. TCRdb itself ran the 5' RACE reads through MiXCR, one entry per CDR3 protein. The sample lists 650,000 to 750,000 distinct CDR3 sequences; 21% were seen once. Another study also made use of these data, one on T cells expressing NK-cell markers.

The sequenced material came from PBMCs. Source of these receptors: a woman younger than 30 in good health. Each CDR3 is given with its conserved first and last residue.

j_call v_call cdr3_aa
TRBJ1-2 TRBV3-1 CASSQKTGGYGYTF
TRBJ1-2 TRBV12-3/TRBV12-4 CASRREGGYTF
TRBJ2-7 TRBV3-1 CASSQSSLRYEQYF
TRBJ1-1 TRBV12-3/TRBV12-4 CASRPGTGYTEAFF
TRBJ2-5 TRBV29-1 CSAILGSRETQYF
TRBJ2-2 TRBV27 CASSPGQRGTGELFF
TRBJ2-7 TRBV11-2 CASSLGGGRGQDYSYEQYF
TRBJ2-7 TRBV20-1 CSARGSRGSYEQYF
TRBJ2-3 TRBV2 CASQRPGDTQYF
TRBJ2-2 TRBV7-2 CASSITGRNTGELFF
TRBJ2-3 TRBV6-5 CASSLGRGAWSTDTQYF
TRBJ2-1 TRBV11-3 CASSPRVAGGINEQFF
TRBJ1-2 TRBV12-3/TRBV12-4 CASKAYYGYTF
TRBJ2-2 TRBV4-2 CASSQGRKQGTGELFF
TRBJ2-7 TRBV5-1 CASSLERQTYEQYF
TRBJ2-5 TRBV9 CASSVGSGQETQYF
TRBJ1-1 TRBV29-1 CSAARQVNTEAFF
TRBJ2-3 TRBV20-1 CSARVPGLRTDTQYF
TRBJ1-2 TRBV20-1 CSARDPNQGIKSYTF
TRBJ1-2 TRBV6-1 CASSEGGNRDGYTF
TRBJ1-3 TRBV12-3/TRBV12-4 CASSADNSGNTIYF
TRBJ2-5 TRBV11-1 CAGSPQIAGGPVRKTQYF
TRBJ2-6 TRBV7-9 CASSPGRGDGANVLTF
TRBJ1-3 TRBV7-2 CASRITGLSGNTIYF
TRBJ1-1 TRBV2 CASNHDRGRTPEAFF
TRBJ2-1 TRBV5-5 CASSTAGGSYNEQFF
TRBJ2-7 TRBV5-1 CASSFLASGTYEQYF
TRBJ1-1 TRBV20-1 CSARDQGRFQVEAFF
TRBJ2-1 TRBV4-2 CASSRGRGEQFF
TRBJ2-3 TRBV6-1 CASSIQLAGGGDTQYF
TRBJ2-1 TRBV7-9 CASRRSGSNEQFF
TRBJ2-7 TRBV12-3/TRBV12-4 CARRPSSYEQYF
TRBJ2-7 TRBV7-9 CASSFSTGRLHEQYF
TRBJ1-1 TRBV5-1 CASSLGRVSRTEAFF
TRBJ2-7 TRBV28 CASSTRPQRTGDYEQYF
TRBJ2-5 TRBV5-1 CASSFQGTRETQYF
TRBJ2-1 TRBV20-1 CSAKGQSYNEQFF
TRBJ2-2 TRBV15 CATSRATASTGELFF
TRBJ2-3 TRBV29-1 CSFWTGGTDTQYF
TRBJ2-7 TRBV2 CASSEGDGLSSYEQYF
TRBJ1-6 TRBV12-3/TRBV12-4 CASSLAGGGPLHF
TRBJ2-7 TRBV29-1 CSVASSRYEQYF
TRBJ2-3 TRBV12-3/TRBV12-4 CASSEGGSADTQYF
TRBJ1-4 TRBV7-8 CASSQKIRQDPPQKLFF
TRBJ2-7 TRBV6-1 CASLSGTGSYEQYF
TRBJ2-5 TRBV20-1 CSVPRDRETQYF
TRBJ2-7 TRBV24-1 CAPREDTVTYEQYF